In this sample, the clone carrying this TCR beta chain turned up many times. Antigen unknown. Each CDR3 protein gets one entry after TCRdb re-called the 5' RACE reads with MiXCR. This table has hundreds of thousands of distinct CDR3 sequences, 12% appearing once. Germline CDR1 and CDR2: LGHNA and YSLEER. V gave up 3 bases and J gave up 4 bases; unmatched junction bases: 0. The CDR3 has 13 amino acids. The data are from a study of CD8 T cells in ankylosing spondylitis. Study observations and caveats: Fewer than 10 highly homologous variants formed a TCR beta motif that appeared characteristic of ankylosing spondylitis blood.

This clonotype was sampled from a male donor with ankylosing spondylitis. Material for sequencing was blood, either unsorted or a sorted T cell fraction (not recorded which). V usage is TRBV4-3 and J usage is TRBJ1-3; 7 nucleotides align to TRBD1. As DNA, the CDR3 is TGCGCCAGCAGCCAGGACAGGGGAAACACCATATATTTT. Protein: CASSQDRGNTIYF.